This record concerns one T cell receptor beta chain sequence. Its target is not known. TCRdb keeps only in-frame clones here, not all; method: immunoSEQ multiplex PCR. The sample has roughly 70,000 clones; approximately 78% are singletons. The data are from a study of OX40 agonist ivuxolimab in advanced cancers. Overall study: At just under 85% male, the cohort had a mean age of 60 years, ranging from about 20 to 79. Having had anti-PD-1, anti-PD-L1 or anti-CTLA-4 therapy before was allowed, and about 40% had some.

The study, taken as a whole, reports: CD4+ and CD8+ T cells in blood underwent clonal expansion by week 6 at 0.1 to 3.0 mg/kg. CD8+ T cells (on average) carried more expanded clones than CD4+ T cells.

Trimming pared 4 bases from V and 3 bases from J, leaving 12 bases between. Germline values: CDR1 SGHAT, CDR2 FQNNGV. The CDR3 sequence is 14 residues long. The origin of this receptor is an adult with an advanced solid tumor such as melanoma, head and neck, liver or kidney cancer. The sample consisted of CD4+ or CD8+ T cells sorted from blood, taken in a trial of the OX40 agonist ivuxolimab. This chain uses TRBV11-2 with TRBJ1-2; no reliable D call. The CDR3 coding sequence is TGTGCCAGCAGCTCGGGGTCGACCGACTATGGCTACACCTTC. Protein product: CASSSGSTDYGYTF. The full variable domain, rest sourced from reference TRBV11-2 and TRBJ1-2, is EAGVAQSPRYKIIEKRQSVAFWCNPISGHATLYWYQQILGQGPKLLIQFQNNGVVDDSQLPKDRFSAERLKGVDSTLKIQPAKLEDSAVYLCASSSGSTDYGYTFGSGTRLTVV.